This T cell receptor (beta chain) was obtained from a study of monozygotic twins with inflammatory bowel disease. With regard to this clonotype: Its target is not known.

Regarding the study as a whole: With inverse Simpson as the measure, TCRbeta diversity was lower in IBD patients than in healthy co-twins. Nothing supported a single strong signal or clonotype that was associated with IBD.

TCRdb reanalyzed the 5' RACE reads, giving one entry per CDR3 protein sequence and no DNA. The listing contains approximately 400,000 distinct CDR3 sequences. The clonotype originates from a human donor with ulcerative colitis or Crohn's disease, or a healthy co-twin of an affected twin (not recorded which). The sample taken for sequencing was blood.

CDR3 sequence reads: CSANQQGWGYGYTF. The V and J genes are TRBV20-1 and TRBJ1-2; the D gene TCRdb calls, TRBD1, cannot be checked with no DNA. Germline CDR1 reads DFQATT; CDR2 reads SNEGSKA (reference sequence). The CDR3 extends over 14 amino acids.